These 21 T cell receptor beta chains originate from one sample sequenced in a study of T-cell reconstitution after alpha-beta-depleted transplantation in children. Preparation of the TCRbeta library used unique molecular identifiers. A single record per CDR3 protein comes from TCRdb applying MiXCR to the PCR reads. The table lists around 500,000 distinct CDR3 sequences, under 25% of them singletons, with about 14% in the top ten. The source was PBMCs, mostly from graft donor cells, collected 360 days after TCRalphabeta/CD19-depleted stem cell transplant. The receptors were sampled from a boy in the first two years of life who had a stem cell transplant for acute myeloid leukemia, so the T cells may come from the graft donor.

This clonotype was counted at least ten times. V and J are TRBV2 and TRBJ2-7; D uncertain. CDR3 length equals 15 residues. V was trimmed by 8 bases and J by 1 base, leaving 18 bases between them. CDR1 SNHLY and CDR2 FYNNEI come from the germline V gene. CDR3 coding DNA: TGTGCCAGCGCAACAAAGGGCACCTGGTCCTACGAGCAGTACGTC. Protein: CASATKGTWSYEQYV.

The chain employs TRBV5-1 and TRBJ2-6, with D perhaps TRBD1 (5 bases). The CDR3 extends over 18 amino acids. In germline, CDR1 is SGHRS, CDR2 YFSETQ. V lost 1 base and J 1 base, leaving 15 bases between the germline ends. The chain's CDR3 is CASSLRGSILSGANVLTF. The CDR3 DNA reads as TGCGCCAGCAGCTTGAGGGGTTCAATTCTATCTGGGGCCAACGTCCTGACTTTC.

A single count supports this clonotype. V usage is TRBV5-6 and J usage is TRBJ1-2; D not certain. The CDR3 has 16 amino acids. Germline-derived CDR1 and CDR2 are SGHDT and YYEEEE. Between the trimmed V and J ends, which lost 2 bases and 1 base, there was a span of 15 bases. CDR3 in DNA: TGTGCCAGCAGCTTTCGGAAGATAGCAAATAACTATGGCTACACCTTC. As protein: CASSFRKIANNYGYTF.

This clonotype was detected many times. V and J are TRBV6-2 or TRBV6-3 and TRBJ1-6; TRBD1 aligns across 10 bases. The CDR3 is 14 amino acids. Germline V gene lookup returns CDR1 MNHEY and CDR2 SVGEGT. After removal of 5 bases from V and 7 bases from J, the junction contained 2 bases not matched to a gene. The CDR3 region has the DNA TGTGCCAGCAGTCGGACAGGGGGAAATTCACCCCTCCACTTT. Translated, it gives CASSRTGGNSPLHF.

This clonotype was detected only a few times. The chain is built from TRBV6-2 or TRBV6-3 and TRBJ2-1; D perhaps matches TRBD2 (5 bases). In germline, CDR1 is MNHEY, CDR2 SVGEGT. The length of the CDR3 is 13 residues. V was cut by 4 bases and J by 4 bases, with 8 bases left in between. Here the CDR3 reads CASSSTSYNEQFF. The DNA for the CDR3 is TGTGCCAGCAGTTCCACTAGTTACAATGAGCAGTTCTTC.

The chain recombines TRBV5-1 with TRBJ2-1; weak D call: TRBD1 (6 bases). With 3 bases removed from V and 8 bases from J, the gap between germline ends came to 15 bases. The V gene's germline CDR1 is SGHRS and CDR2 YFSETQ. The CDR3 has 14 residues. The CDR3 DNA reads as TGCGCCAGCAGCTCAGGACAGCCCTTGGATGAGCAGTTCTTC. It translates to CASSSGQPLDEQFF.

There are many counts of this clonotype. The CDR3, as DNA: TGTGCCAGCAGCTTAGAGGGGGTAGCAGACAGGAGCGACACTGAAGCTTTCTTT. This encodes CASSLEGVADRSDTEAFF. This chain uses TRBV7-9 with TRBJ1-1, with a weak D call TRBD1 (6 bases). V shed 1 base and J shed 3 bases, with 21 bases lying between them. Germline-derived CDR1 and CDR2 are SEHNR and FQNEAQ (reference sequence). This CDR3 comprises 18 residues.

The chain joins TRBV9 to TRBJ1-5; D unclear. V lost 2 bases and J lost 5, with 8 bases in between. The CDR3 sequence is 13 residues long. CDR1 is SGDLS, CDR2 YYNGEE, per germline. CDR3: CASSVGSYQPQHF. The CDR3 bases are TGTGCCAGCAGCGTTGGGTCGTATCAGCCCCAGCATTTT.

The J gene is TRBJ2-5, the V gene TRBV12-3 or TRBV12-4, with D perhaps matching TRBD2 (5 bases). The CDR3 contains 13 residues. The V and J ends lost 8 bases and 5 bases respectively, with 15 bases between them. This CDR3 reads CASGLGPLETQYF. The DNA for the CDR3 is TGTGCCAGCGGACTGGGCCCACTCGAGACCCAGTACTTC.

The sample holds a few counts of this clonotype. An end of the junction does not agree with germline; a read error may underlie this. The chain uses TRBV20-1 and TRBJ2-6; tentatively, D is TRBD1 (6 bases). There are 16 residues in the CDR3. The V gene's germline CDR1 is DFQATT and CDR2 SNEGSKA (reference sequence). The CDR3 DNA reads as TGCTGTGCTAGAAACAGGGCGGGCTCTGGGGCCAACGTCCTGACTTTC. Translating gives CCARNRAGSGANVLTF.

V is TRBV7-6 and J is TRBJ2-3; possibly TRBD2 for D (6 bases). Germline CDR1 reads SGHVS; CDR2 reads FNYEAQ. There are 16 residues in the CDR3. Trimming left V 2 bases short and J 0 bases short, with 12 bases between. CDR3 protein: CASSLPPGTSTDTQYF. CDR3 bases: TGTGCCAGCAGCTTACCCCCAGGGACTAGCACAGATACGCAGTATTTT.

To note about this clonotype: A much larger clone lies a single base off, so this may be a read error. This chain connects TRBV6-1 to TRBJ2-1; the D is unclear. CDR1 and CDR2 (germline): MNHNS, SASEGT. Trimming stripped 6 bases from V and 10 bases from J, with 19 bases between. This CDR3 is built from 14 residues. CDR3 bases: TGTGCCAGCAGGAAGCTGAGCACGGCCGAGGAGCAGTTCTTC. Its protein product is CASRKLSTAEEQFF.

There are many counts of this clonotype. The rearrangement joins TRBV6-2 or TRBV6-3 to TRBJ2-1; D is possibly TRBD1 (6 bases). The germline CDR1 and CDR2 sequences are MNHEY and SVGEGT. CDR3 length: 11 residues. The germline V and J ends were trimmed by 7 bases and 10 bases, with 11 bases remaining between them. The CDR3 region is CASTQGNEQFF. The CDR3 DNA follows: TGTGCCAGCACGCAGGGGAACGAGCAGTTCTTC.

This clonotype was counted a few times. The rearrangement links TRBV6-1 to TRBJ1-4, with D maybe TRBD1 (6 bases). The length of the CDR3 is 13 residues. Germline loops: CDR1 MNHNS, CDR2 SASEGT. Deletions cut 6 bases from V and 8 bases from J, with 13 bases between. CDR3 protein: CASSSRQDEKLFF. The DNA for the CDR3 is TGTGCCAGCAGCTCTAGACAGGACGAAAAACTGTTTTTT.

In its sample, this clonotype was seen a few times. V is TRBV29-1 and J is TRBJ1-1; D gene uncertain. This CDR3 has 17 residues. V was trimmed by 0 bases and J by 2 bases, leaving 19 bases between them. In germline, CDR1 is SQVTM, CDR2 ANQGSEA. The CDR3 reads CSVEDFDGQEVNTEAFF. The CDR3 DNA is TGCAGCGTTGAAGATTTCGATGGTCAGGAGGTTAACACTGAAGCTTTCTTT.

The chain carries TRBV12-3 or TRBV12-4 and TRBJ2-5; D is uncertain. Trimming stripped 6 bases from V and 4 bases from J, with 21 bases between. The CDR3 has 16 residues. CDR3 loop: CASSHGVLGIPETQYF. The CDR3 DNA is TGTGCCAGCAGCCATGGCGTATTGGGGATACCAGAGACCCAGTACTTC.

J is TRBJ1-1 and V is TRBV20-1; 8 nucleotides match TRBD1. V shed 6 bases, J shed 1 base, and the junction held 7 bases outside the gene matches. CDR3 size: 14 residues. Germline CDR1 is DFQATT and CDR2 is SNEGSKA (reference sequence). The CDR3 nucleotides are TGCAGTGCGAGGACAGGGTCAAAGAACACTGAAGCTTTCTTT. Translation: CSARTGSKNTEAFF.

In this sample, this clonotype turned up many times. This sequence joins TRBV29-1 and TRBJ2-3, with 8 bases aligning to TRBD2. CDR3 size: 16 residues. Looked up from germline, CDR1 is SQVTM and CDR2 is ANQGSEA. Trimming took 0 bases from V and 5 from J; bases not matched to a gene: 10. CDR3 loop: CSVEDRGGARLDTQYF. The CDR3 DNA sequence: TGCAGCGTTGAAGATCGGGGGGGGGCGCGTTTAGATACGCAGTATTTT.

J is TRBJ1-1 and V is TRBV12-3 or TRBV12-4; D might be TRBD1 (5 bases). V lost 5 bases and J lost 4, with 14 bases in between. The CDR3 consists of 14 residues. The chain's CDR3 is CASSSERGITEAFF. The CDR3 nucleotides are TGTGCCAGCAGTAGCGAAAGGGGAATCACTGAAGCTTTCTTT.

This clonotype came up many times. V is TRBV28 and J is TRBJ2-2, with TRBD1 matching 7 bases. The CDR3 runs 14 residues. The germline gives CDR1 MDHEN, CDR2 SYDVKM. V was pared by 7 bases and J by 5 bases, with 7 bases of the junction left unmatched. The CDR3 region is CASTPHRGTGELFF. Written as DNA, the CDR3 is TGTGCCAGCACCCCGCACAGGGGAACCGGGGAGCTGTTTTTT. Using reference TRBV28 and TRBJ2-2 for the parts outside the CDR3, the full variable domain is DVKVTQSSRYLVKRTGEKVFLECVQDMDHENMFWYRQDPGLGLRLIYFSYDVKMKEKGDIPEGYSVSREKKERFSLILESASTNQTSMYLCASTPHRGTGELFFGEGSRLTVL.

This clonotype appeared a few times. This chain joins TRBV7-9 and TRBJ2-3, with 7 bases identical to TRBD2. CDR3 length equals 14 residues. CDR1 and CDR2 (germline): SEHNR, FQNEAQ (reference sequence). Germline trimming cut 6 bases from V and 0 bases from J; bases unmatched to any gene: 3. DNA for the CDR3: TGTGCCAGCAGTCTAGCGGTTAGCACAGATACGCAGTATTTT. As protein: CASSLAVSTDTQYF.